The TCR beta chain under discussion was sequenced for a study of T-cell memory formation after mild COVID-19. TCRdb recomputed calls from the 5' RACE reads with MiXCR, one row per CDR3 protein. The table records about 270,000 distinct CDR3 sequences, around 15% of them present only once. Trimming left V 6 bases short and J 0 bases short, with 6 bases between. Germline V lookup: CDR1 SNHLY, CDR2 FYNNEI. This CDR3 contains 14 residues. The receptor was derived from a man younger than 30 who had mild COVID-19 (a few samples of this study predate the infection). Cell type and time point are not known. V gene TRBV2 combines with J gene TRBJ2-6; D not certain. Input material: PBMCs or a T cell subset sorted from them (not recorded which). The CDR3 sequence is CASRGISGANVLTF. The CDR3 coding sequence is TGTGCCAGCAGGGGTATCTCTGGGGCCAACGTCCTGACTTTC.